This T cell receptor beta chain emerged from a study of human T cells and chemical hapten exposure. In the study overall: Diphenylcyclopropenone was applied weekly to patients' scalps across the roughly 23-week study.

Described time point: patch test 3, about 24 weeks after DPC sensitization. The treatment here: therapeutic diphenylcyclopropenone sensitization with weekly scalp DPC. Individual cDNA molecules received unique molecular identifiers in the library. TCRdb re-called the RACE reads through MiXCR, storing one row per CDR3 protein. The sample records 85,000 to 100,000 distinct CDR3 sequences, roughly 27% being singletons. This CDR3 is built from 17 residues. The V gene lost 1 base and the J gene lost 0 bases, with 13 bases spanning the gap. Germline loops: CDR1 WNHNN, CDR2 SYGVQD (reference sequence). V is TRBV10-1 and J is TRBJ2-4, with D unresolved. The clonotype comes from a man aged 35-49 years with alopecia areata. Some clones in this sample may be carry-over from other donors' samples. This specimen consisted of whole blood, obtained in connection with sensitization to the hapten diphenylcyclopropenone (DPC). The DNA for the CDR3 is TGCGCCAGCAGTGAGTTACTCTCCCGGCTAGCCAAAAACATTCAGTACTTC. This gives the protein CASSELLSRLAKNIQYF.